These 2 T cell receptor beta chains came from one sample sequenced in a study of blood T cell repertoires in COVID-19. The data were produced by immunoSEQ multiplex PCR, yet TCRdb's version contains in-frame clones alone and is incomplete. This repertoire shows under 200,000 clones, 80% found once; its top ten account for 6.5%. Sequencing was performed on peripheral blood. These receptors were collected from a man in his 70s with active or convalescent COVID-19.

The chain employs TRBV14 and TRBJ2-5; D is unresolved. CDR3 length equals 15 residues. The germline V gene has CDR1 SGHDN and CDR2 FVKESK. V was trimmed by 1 base and J by 5 bases, leaving 14 bases between them. CDR3 loop: CASSQVTGHGETQYF. DNA for the CDR3: TGTGCCAGCAGCCAAGTAACGGGTCACGGGGAGACCCAGTACTTC.

This chain connects TRBV6-5 to TRBJ2-7; the match to TRBD1 covers 9 bases. The CDR3 consists of 15 residues. Germline trimming cut 4 bases from V and 3 bases from J; bases unmatched to any gene: 7. Germline V CDR1 and CDR2: MNHEY, SVGAGI. CDR3 residues: CASSFPGQGGYEQYF. In DNA, the CDR3 is TGTGCCAGCAGTTTTCCGGGACAGGGTGGCTACGAGCAGTACTTC.